This T cell receptor beta chain came from a study of cytomegalovirus exposure and HLA in healthy donors. Study as a whole: Genetic ancestry analysis placed 75% to 85% of the roughly 400 donors that were genotyped in the Caucasian-associated cluster.

The junction had 4 bases not matched to a gene; V was cut back by 2 bases and J by 9 bases. This CDR3 contains 15 residues. The V gene's germline CDR1 is SGHTA and CDR2 FQGNSA. In the PCR, 60 Vbeta and 13 Jbeta primers were used. TCRdb's copy holds only in-frame clones and misses some; the assay was immunoSEQ multiplex PCR. The sample yields 120,000 to 150,000 clones, over 75% seen once. On this clone: Its target is unknown.

General study points: Rarity marked most TCR sequences, yet some public TCRs occurred in many donors. Analysis performed later showed TCR beta chains linked to HLA being more clonally expanded than equally common others. Most TCR beta V segments were productive about 87% or about 30% of the time in an earlier analysis.

V and J are TRBV7-2 and TRBJ2-2; TRBD2 matches at 12 bases. The sequenced material came from PBMCs. The receptor was derived from a male donor in good health and CMV-seronegative. The CDR3 is CASSLPGLAGRELFF. CDR3 bases: TGTGCCAGCAGCTTACCGGGACTAGCGGGTAGGGAGCTGTTTTTT.